These T cell receptor beta chains were read from a single sample in a study of tumor and adjacent non-tumor tissue in lung cancer. TCRdb reanalysed the multiplex PCR reads using MiXCR and keeps one entry per CDR3 protein. Here the sample spans about 86,000 distinct CDR3 sequences, 76% being singletons. The source material was distant non-tumor lung tissue. Receptor source: a woman aged 45-59 years with non-small cell lung cancer. CDR3s include the opening cysteine and the closing phenylalanine or tryptophan. A D gene is named only where the DNA matches it firmly. Clone size, where shown, is once, few, many, or a class for clones that have expanded.

>TRBD2|TRBJ2-7|NA|TRBV29-1|15
TGCAGCGTTGATAGGACTAGCGGGAATCTACACGAGCAGTACTTC
CSVDRTSGNLHEQYF
>TRBD2|TRBJ2-1|NA|TRBV29-1|16
TGCAGCGTACACTCCTGGACTAGCGGGAGTACTTTTGGGCAGTTCTTC
CSVHSWTSGSTFGQFF
>TRBD1|TRBJ2-7|NA|TRBV28|23
TGTGCCATCAGTGCCCCCGGGACAGGGGGCATGAGCCAGGGGGGGACCTTTCACTACGAGCAGTACTTC
CAISAPGTGGMSQGGTFHYEQYF
>TRBD1|TRBJ2-6|once|TRBV19|17
TGTGCCAGTGGTGGGGACAGGGCGGGATCTGGGGCCAACGTCCTGATTTTC
CASGGDRAGSGANVLIF
>NA|TRBJ2-1|NA|TRBV5-8|16
TGCGCCAGCAGCATGGAAGTACTAGTTGATGAAAATGAGCAGTTCTTC
CASSMEVLVDENEQFF
>NA|TRBJ2-5|NA|TRBV10-1|14
TGCGCCAGCAGTGAGTCCGAACAGGTACAGACCCAGTACTTC
CASSESEQVQTQYF
>NA|TRBJ2-7|many|TRBV5-1|14
TGCGCCAGCAGCGAAGATGGACAGAGCTACGAGCAGTACTTC
CASSEDGQSYEQYF
>NA|TRBJ2-3|NA|TRBV11-2|14
TGTGCCAGCAACTTAGGGACAAACACAGGTACGCAATATTTT
CASNLGTNTGTQYF
>NA|TRBJ2-7|few|TRBV12-3/TRBV12-4|15
TGTGCCGGCGGTTCCAGACAGGAGGGGTCCTACGAGCAGTACTTC
CAGGSRQEGSYEQYF
>NA|TRBJ1-6|NA|TRBV4-1|16
TGCGCCAGCAGTCATGCGGGCAACTCCTATAATTCACCCCTCCACTTT
CASSHAGNSYNSPLHF
>NA|TRBJ1-5|NA|TRBV12-3/TRBV12-4|14
TGTGCCAGCAGTTCCCACGGAAGCAATCAGCTCCAGCATTTT
CASSSHGSNQLQHF
>NA|TRBJ2-7|NA|TRBV4-1|16
TGCGGCAGCAGCCAAGACCCGGGACATATGGGCGACGAGCAGTACTTC
CGSSQDPGHMGDEQYF
>NA|TRBJ2-2|NA|TRBV5-1|14
TGCGCCAGCAGCAGAGAACAGGTGCCCGGGGAGCTCTTTTTT
CASSREQVPGELFF
>NA|TRBJ1-3|NA|TRBV11-2|15
TGTGCCGGCAGCGCAGGCGTGAATTCTGGAAACACCATATATTTT
CAGSAGVNSGNTIYF
>NA|TRBJ2-7|NA|TRBV4-2|16
TGTGCCAGCAGCCAAGTTTTCGGGCCCTACTACTACGAGCAGTACTTC
CASSQVFGPYYYEQYF